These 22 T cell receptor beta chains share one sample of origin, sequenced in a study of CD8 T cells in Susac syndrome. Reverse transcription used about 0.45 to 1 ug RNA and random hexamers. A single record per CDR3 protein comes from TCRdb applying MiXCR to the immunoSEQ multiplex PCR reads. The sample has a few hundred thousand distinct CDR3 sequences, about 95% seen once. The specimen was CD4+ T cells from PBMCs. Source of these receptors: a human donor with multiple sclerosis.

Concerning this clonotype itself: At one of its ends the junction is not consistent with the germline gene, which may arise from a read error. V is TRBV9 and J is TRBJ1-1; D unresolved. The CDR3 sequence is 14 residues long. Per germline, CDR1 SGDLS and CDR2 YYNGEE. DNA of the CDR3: TGTGCCAGCAACGTAGAGGGCAGTTCCACTGAAGCTTTCTTT. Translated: CASNVEGSSTEAFF.

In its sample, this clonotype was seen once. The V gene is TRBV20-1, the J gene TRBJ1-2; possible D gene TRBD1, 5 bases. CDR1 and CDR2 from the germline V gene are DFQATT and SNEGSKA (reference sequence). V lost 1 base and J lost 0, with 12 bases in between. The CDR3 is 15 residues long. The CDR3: CSARADRDSNYGYTF. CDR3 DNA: TGCAGTGCTAGAGCTGACCGGGACTCTAACTATGGCTACACCTTC.

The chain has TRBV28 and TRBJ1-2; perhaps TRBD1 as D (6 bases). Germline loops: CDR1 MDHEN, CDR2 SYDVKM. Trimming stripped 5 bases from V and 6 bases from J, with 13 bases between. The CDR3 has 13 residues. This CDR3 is CASSPQGRDGYTF. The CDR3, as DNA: TGTGCCAGCAGTCCACAGGGTCGGGATGGCTACACCTTC.

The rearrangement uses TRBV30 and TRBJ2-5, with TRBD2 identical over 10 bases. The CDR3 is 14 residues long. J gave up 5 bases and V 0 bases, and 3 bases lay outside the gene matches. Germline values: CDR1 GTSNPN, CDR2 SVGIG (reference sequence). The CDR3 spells CAWSVAGGRETQYF. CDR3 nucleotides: TGTGCCTGGAGTGTAGCGGGAGGGCGGGAGACCCAGTACTTC.

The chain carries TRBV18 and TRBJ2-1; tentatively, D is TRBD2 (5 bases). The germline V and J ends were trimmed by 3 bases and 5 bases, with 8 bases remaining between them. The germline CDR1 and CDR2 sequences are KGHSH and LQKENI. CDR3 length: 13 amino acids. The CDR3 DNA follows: TGTGCCAGCTCACCTGGACTGGACAATGAGCAGTTCTTC. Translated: CASSPGLDNEQFF.

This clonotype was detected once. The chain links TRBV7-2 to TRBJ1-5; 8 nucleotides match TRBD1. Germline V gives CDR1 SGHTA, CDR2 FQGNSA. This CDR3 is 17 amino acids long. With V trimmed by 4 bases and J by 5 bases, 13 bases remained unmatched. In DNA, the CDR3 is TGTGCCAGCAGCTCCGGACAGGGTGGGGTTTTCGATCAGCCCCAGCATTTT. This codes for CASSSGQGGVFDQPQHF.

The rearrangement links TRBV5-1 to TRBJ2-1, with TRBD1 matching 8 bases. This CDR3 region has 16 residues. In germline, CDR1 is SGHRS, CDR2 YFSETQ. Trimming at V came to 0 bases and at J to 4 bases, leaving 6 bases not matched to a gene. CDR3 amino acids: CASSLGDGTGYNEQFF. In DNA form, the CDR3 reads TGCGCCAGCAGCTTGGGAGACGGGACAGGATACAATGAGCAGTTCTTC.

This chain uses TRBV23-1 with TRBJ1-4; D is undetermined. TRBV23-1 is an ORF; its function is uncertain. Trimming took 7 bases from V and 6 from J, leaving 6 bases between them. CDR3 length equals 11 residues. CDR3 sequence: CASTNDEKLFF. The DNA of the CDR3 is TGCGCCAGCACTAATGATGAAAAACTGTTTTTT.

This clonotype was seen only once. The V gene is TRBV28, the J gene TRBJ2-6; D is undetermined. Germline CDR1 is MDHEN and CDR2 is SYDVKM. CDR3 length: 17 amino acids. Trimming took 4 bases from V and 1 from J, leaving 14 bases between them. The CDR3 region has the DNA TGTGCCAGCAGTTCACCCCGAACCTCTTCTGGGGCCAACGTCCTGACTTTC. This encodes CASSSPRTSSGANVLTF. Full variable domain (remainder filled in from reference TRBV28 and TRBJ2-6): DVKVTQSSRYLVKRTGEKVFLECVQDMDHENMFWYRQDPGLGLRLIYFSYDVKMKEKGDIPEGYSVSREKKERFSLILESASTNQTSMYLCASSSPRTSSGANVLTFGAGSRLTVL.

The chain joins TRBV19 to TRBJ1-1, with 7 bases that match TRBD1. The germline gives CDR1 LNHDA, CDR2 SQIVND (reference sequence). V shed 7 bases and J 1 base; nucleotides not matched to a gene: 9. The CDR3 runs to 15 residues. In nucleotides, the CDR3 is TGTGCCAGTATTAACCCCGGGACAGAGAACACTGAAGCTTTCTTT. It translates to CASINPGTENTEAFF.

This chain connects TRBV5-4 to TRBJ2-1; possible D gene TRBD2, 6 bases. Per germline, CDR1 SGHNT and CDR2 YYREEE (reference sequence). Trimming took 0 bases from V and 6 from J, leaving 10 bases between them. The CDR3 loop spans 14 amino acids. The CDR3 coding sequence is TGTGCCAGCAGCTTGGAGTTTAGCGGCAATGAGCAGTTCTTC. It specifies CASSLEFSGNEQFF.

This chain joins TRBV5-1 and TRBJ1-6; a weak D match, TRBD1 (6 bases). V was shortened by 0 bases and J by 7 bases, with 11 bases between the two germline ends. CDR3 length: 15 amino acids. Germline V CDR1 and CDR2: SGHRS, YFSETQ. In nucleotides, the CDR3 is TGCGCCAGCAGCTTGGACGCAGGGGCGAATTCACCCCTCCACTTT. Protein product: CASSLDAGANSPLHF.

The CDR3 bases are TGCAGTGCTAAGGACAGGGGGCTCGGTGAGCAGTTCTTC. Its protein is CSAKDRGLGEQFF. J is TRBJ2-1 and V is TRBV20-1; 11 bases align to TRBD1. Germline V gives CDR1 DFQATT, CDR2 SNEGSKA (reference sequence). Trimming took 4 bases from V and 9 from J; bases not matched to a gene: 5. This CDR3 contains 13 residues.

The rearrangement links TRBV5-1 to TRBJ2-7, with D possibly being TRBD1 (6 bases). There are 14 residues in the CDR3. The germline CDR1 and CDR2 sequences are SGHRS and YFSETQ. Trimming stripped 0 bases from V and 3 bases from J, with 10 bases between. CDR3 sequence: CASSLDPGDYEQYF. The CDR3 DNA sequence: TGCGCCAGCAGCTTGGACCCAGGGGACTACGAGCAGTACTTC.

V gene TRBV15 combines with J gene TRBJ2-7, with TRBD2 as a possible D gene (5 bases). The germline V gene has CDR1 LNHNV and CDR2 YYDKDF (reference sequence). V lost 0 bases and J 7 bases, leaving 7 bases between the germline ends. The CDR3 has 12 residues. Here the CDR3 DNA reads TGTGCCACCAGCAGAGATAGGAGGGAGCAGTACTTC. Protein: CATSRDRREQYF.

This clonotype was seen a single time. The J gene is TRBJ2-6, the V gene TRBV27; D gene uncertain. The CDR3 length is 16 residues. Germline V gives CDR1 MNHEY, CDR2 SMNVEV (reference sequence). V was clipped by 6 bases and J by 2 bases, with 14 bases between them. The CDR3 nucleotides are TGTGCCAGCAGCCCAAGAAAGGGTCCTGGGGCCAACGTCCTGACTTTC. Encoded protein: CASSPRKGPGANVLTF.

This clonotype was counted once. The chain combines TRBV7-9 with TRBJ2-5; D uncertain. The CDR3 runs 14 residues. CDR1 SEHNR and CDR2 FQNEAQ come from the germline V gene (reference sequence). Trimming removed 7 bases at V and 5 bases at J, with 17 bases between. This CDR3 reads CASTNPPHMETQYF. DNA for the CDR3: TGTGCCAGCACAAACCCCCCTCATATGGAGACCCAGTACTTC.

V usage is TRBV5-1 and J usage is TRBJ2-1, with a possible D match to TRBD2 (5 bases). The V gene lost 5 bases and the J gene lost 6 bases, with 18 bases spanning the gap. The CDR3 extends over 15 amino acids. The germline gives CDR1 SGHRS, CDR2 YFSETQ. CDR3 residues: CASRGDSIGLNEQFF. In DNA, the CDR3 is TGCGCCAGCAGGGGAGACTCAATAGGGCTCAATGAGCAGTTCTTC. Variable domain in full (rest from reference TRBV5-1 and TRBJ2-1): KAGVTQTPRYLIKTRGQQVTLSCSPISGHRSVSWYQQTPGQGLQFLFEYFSETQRNKGNFPGRFSGRQFSNSRSEMNVSTLELGDSALYLCASRGDSIGLNEQFFGPGTRLTVL.

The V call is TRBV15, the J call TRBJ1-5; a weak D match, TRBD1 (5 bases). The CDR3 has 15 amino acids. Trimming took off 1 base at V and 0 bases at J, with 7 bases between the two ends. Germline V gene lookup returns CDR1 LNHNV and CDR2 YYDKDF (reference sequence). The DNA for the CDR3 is TGTGCCACCAGCAGAGGGGGCAATAGCAATCAGCCCCAGCATTTT. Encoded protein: CATSRGGNSNQPQHF.

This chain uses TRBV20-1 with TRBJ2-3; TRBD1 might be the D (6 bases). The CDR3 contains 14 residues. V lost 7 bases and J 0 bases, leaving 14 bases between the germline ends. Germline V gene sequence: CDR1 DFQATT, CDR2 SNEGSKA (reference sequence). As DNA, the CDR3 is TGCAGTGTTACCGGACAGACTAGCACAGATACGCAGTATTTT. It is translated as CSVTGQTSTDTQYF.

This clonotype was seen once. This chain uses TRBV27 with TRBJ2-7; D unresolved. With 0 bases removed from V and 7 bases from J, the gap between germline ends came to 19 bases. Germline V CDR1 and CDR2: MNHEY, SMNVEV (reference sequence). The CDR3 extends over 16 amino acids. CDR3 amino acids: CASSLSLINSWGEQYF. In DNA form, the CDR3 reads TGTGCCAGCAGTTTATCACTTATCAACTCCTGGGGAGAGCAGTACTTC.

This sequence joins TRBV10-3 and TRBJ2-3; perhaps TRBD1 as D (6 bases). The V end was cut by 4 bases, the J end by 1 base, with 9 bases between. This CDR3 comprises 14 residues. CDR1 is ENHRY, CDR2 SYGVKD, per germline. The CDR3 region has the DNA TGTGCCATCAGTGGAGGACAGCGCACAGATACGCAGTATTTT. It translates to CAISGGQRTDTQYF.